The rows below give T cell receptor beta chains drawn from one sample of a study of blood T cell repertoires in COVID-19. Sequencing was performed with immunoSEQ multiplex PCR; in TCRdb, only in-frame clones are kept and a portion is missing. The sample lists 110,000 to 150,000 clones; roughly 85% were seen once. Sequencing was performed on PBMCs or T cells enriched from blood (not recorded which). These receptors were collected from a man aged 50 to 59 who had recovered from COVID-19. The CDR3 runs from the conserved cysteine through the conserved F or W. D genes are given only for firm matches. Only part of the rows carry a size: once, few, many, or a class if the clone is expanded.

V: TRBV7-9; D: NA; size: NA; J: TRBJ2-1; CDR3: CASSKNQGFYNEQFF; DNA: TGTGCCAGCAGCAAGAACCAGGGGTTCTACAATGAGCAGTTCTTC
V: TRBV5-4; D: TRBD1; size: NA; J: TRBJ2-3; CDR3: CASSQGQGSKNF; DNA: TGTGCCAGCAGCCAGGGACAGGGGTCCAAAAATTTT
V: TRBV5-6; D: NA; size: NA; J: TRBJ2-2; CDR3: CASSFYDRPTGELFF; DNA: TGTGCCAGCAGCTTCTATGACAGGCCCACCGGGGAGCTGTTTTTT
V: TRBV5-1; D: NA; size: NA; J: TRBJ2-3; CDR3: CASSSSTTTDTQYF; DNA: TGCGCCAGCAGCTCATCGACAACCACAGATACGCAGTATTTT
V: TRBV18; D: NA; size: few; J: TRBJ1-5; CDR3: CASSPYRDRDQPQHF; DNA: TGTGCCAGCTCACCTTACAGGGACCGGGATCAGCCCCAGCATTTT
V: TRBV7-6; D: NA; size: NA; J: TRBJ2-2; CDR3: CASSLTRAGDTGELFF; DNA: TGTGCCAGCAGCTTAACCCGGGCCGGGGACACCGGGGAGCTGTTTTTT
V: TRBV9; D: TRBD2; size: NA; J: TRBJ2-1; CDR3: CASSVEGTRGSYNEQFF; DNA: TGTGCCAGCAGCGTAGAGGGGACTAGAGGCTCCTACAATGAGCAGTTCTTC
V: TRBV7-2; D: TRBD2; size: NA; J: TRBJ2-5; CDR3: CASSSPGGGRGNQYF; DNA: TGTGCCAGCAGTAGCCCCGGGGGGGGGCGCGGTAACCAGTACTTC
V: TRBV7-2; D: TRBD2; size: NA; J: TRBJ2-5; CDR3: CASSSSGTQETQYF; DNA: TGTGCCAGCAGCTCTAGCGGAACTCAAGAGACCCAGTACTTC
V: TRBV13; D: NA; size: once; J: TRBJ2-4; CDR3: CASSLLIVRGAAKNIQYF; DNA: TGTGCCAGCAGCTTATTGATTGTTCGGGGGGCCGCCAAAAACATTCAGTACTTC
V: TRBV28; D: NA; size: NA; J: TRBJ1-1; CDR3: CASRSTLSGAAEAFF; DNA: TGTGCCAGCAGATCAACCTTATCAGGGGCCGCTGAAGCTTTCTTT
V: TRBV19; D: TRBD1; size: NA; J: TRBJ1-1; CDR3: CASSARTGGNTEAFF; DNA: TGTGCCAGTAGTGCGCGGACAGGGGGGAACACTGAAGCTTTCTTT
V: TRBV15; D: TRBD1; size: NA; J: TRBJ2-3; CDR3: CATSSWTGYSTDTQYF; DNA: TGTGCCACCAGCAGTTGGACAGGCTATAGCACAGATACGCAGTATTTT
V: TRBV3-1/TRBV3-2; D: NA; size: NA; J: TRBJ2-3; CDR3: CASSRMTYPADTQYF; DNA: TGTGCCAGCAGTCGCATGACTTACCCTGCAGATACGCAGTATTTT
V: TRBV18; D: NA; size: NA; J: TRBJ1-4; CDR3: CASSPPGVEKLFF; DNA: TGTGCCAGCTCACCCCCGGGTGTTGAAAAACTGTTTTTT
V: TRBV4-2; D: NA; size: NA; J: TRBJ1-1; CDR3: CASSQSGEAFF; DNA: TGTGCCAGCAGCCAATCCGGTGAAGCTTTCTTT
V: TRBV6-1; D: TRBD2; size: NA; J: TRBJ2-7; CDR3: CATKREGSSYEQYF; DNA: TGTGCCACCAAGCGGGAGGGCAGCTCCTACGAGCAGTACTTC
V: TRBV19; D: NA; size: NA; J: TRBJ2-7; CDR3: CASSRAQGSSYEQYF; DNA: TGTGCCAGTAGTAGAGCGCAGGGCAGCTCCTACGAGCAGTACTTC
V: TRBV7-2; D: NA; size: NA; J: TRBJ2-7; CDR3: CASSLAYSYEQYF; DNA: TGTGCCAGCAGCTTAGCGTACTCCTACGAGCAGTACTTC
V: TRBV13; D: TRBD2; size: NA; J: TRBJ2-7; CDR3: CASTRGTSGGYEQYF; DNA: TGTGCCAGCACCAGGGGTACTAGCGGGGGTTACGAGCAGTACTTC
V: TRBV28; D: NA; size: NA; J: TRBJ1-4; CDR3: CASSLVTGRAEKLFF; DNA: TGTGCCAGCAGTTTAGTTACAGGGAGGGCTGAAAAACTGTTTTTT
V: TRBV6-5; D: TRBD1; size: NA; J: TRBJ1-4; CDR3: CASRRTGSGEKLFF; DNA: TGTGCCAGCAGGCGGACAGGGTCCGGTGAAAAACTGTTTTTT
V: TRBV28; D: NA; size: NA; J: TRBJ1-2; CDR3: CASSTPGYYGYTF; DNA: TGTGCCAGCAGCACACCAGGCTACTATGGCTACACCTTC
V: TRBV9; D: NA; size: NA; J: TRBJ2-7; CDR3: CASSPGSSYEQYF; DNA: TGTGCCAGCAGCCCCGGGAGCTCCTACGAGCAGTACTTC
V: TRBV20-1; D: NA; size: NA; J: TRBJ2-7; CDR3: CSASRLGGGHYEQYF; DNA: TGCAGTGCTAGTAGGCTCGGCGGCGGCCACTACGAGCAGTACTTC
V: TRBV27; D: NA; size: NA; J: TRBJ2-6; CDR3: CASRSNSGANVLTF; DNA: TGTGCCAGCAGGTCCAACTCTGGGGCCAACGTCCTGACTTTC
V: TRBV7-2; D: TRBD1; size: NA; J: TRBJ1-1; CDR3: CASSLAGTPSGGAFF; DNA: TGTGCCAGCAGCTTAGCGGGGACCCCCTCAGGGGGAGCTTTCTTT
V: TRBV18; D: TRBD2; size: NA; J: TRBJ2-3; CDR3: CASSPPGRADRTDTQYF; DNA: TGTGCCAGCTCACCGCCCGGGAGGGCAGACCGCACAGATACGCAGTATTTT
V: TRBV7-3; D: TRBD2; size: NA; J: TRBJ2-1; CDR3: CASSSLAGGYNEQFF; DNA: TGTGCCAGCAGCTCCCTGGCGGGGGGCTACAATGAGCAGTTCTTC
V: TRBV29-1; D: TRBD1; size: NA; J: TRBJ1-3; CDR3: CSGSRGRDSQNTIYF; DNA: TGCAGCGGATCGCGGGGTAGGGACAGTCAAAACACCATATATTTT
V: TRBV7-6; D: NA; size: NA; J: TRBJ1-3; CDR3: CASWNGGASGNTIYF; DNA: TGTGCCAGCTGGAATGGGGGCGCATCTGGAAACACCATATATTTT
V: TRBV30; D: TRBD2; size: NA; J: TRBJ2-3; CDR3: CAWSRASGSTDTQYF; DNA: TGTGCCTGGAGTCGGGCTAGCGGGAGCACAGATACGCAGTATTTT
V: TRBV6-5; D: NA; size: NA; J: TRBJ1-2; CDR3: CASSYSGREAYGYTF; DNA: TGTGCCAGCAGTTACTCGGGCAGGGAGGCCTATGGCTACACCTTC
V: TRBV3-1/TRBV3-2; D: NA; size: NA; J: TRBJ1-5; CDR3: CASSPQPTGGGNQPQHF; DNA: TGTGCCAGCAGCCCCCAACCCACCGGTGGAGGCAATCAGCCCCAGCATTTT
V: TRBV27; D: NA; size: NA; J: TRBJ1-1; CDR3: CASSSVSGSRTEAFF; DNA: TGTGCCAGCAGTTCGGTCAGTGGGAGTAGGACTGAAGCTTTCTTT
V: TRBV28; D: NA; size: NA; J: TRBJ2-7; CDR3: CASTSGRAYEQYF; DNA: TGTGCCAGCACGAGCGGGCGAGCCTACGAGCAGTACTTC
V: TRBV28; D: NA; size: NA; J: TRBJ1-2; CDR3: CASSSSGNGYTF; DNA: TGTGCCAGCAGCTCCTCGGGGAATGGCTACACCTTC
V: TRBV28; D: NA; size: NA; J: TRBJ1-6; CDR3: CASSLAGGDPSPLHF; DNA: TGTGCCAGCAGTTTGGCAGGAGGAGACCCTTCACCCCTCCACTTT
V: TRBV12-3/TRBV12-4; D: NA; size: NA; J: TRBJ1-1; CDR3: CASRQGWHEAFF; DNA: TGTGCCAGCAGACAGGGTTGGCATGAAGCTTTCTTT
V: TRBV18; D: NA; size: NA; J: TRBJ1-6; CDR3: CASSRVAHSPLHF; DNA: TGTGCCAGCTCACGGGTAGCCCATTCACCCCTCCACTTT
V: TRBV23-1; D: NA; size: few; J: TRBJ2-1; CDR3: CASTLWQGFYSSYNEQFF; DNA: TGCGCCAGCACCCTTTGGCAGGGGTTCTATAGCTCCTACAATGAGCAGTTCTTC
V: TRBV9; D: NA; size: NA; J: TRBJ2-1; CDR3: CASSGIERQQFF; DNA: TGTGCCAGCAGCGGAATAGAGCGGCAGCAGTTCTTC
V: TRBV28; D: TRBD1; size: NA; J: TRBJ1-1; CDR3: CASSSPDRDGTEAFF; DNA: TGTGCCAGCAGTTCGCCGGACAGGGACGGCACTGAAGCTTTCTTT
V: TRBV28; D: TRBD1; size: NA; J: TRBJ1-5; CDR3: CASNAGQGSQPQHF; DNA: TGTGCCAGCAATGCGGGACAGGGTAGTCAGCCCCAGCATTTT
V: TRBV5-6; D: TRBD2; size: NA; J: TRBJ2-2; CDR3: CASSSGSPSGIPHRGAVF; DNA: TGTGCCAGCAGCTCAGGGTCCCCTAGCGGGATTCCACACCGGGGAGCTGTTTTT
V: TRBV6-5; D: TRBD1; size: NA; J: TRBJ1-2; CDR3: CASSYSGQGRSYGYTF; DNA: TGTGCCAGCAGTTATTCAGGACAGGGTAGGAGCTATGGCTACACCTTC